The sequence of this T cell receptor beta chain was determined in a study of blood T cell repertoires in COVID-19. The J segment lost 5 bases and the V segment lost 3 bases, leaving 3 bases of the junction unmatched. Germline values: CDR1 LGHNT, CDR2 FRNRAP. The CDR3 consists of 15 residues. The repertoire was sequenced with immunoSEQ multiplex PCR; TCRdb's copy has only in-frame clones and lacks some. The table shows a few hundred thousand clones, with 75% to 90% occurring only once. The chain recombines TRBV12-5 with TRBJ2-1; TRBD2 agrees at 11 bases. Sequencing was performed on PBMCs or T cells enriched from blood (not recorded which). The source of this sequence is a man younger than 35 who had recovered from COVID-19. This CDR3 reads CASGFGTSGNNEQFF. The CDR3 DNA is TGTGCTAGTGGTTTCGGGACTAGCGGAAACAATGAGCAGTTCTTC.